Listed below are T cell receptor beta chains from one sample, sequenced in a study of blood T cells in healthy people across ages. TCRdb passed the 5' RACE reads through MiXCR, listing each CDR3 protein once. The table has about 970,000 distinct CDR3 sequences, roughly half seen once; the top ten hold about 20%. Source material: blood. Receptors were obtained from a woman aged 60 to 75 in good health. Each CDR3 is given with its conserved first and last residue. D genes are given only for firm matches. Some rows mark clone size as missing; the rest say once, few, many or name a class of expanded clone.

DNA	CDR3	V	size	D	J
TGTGCCAGCAGCTCGTCAAAGTCAGTTGCTGGGGCCAACGTCCTGACTTTC	CASSSSKSVAGANVLTF	TRBV7-9	many	-	TRBJ2-6
TGTGCCAGCAGCTGGGACATAGGATTGGCGCCCTACGAGCAGTACTTC	CASSWDIGLAPYEQYF	TRBV7-9	-	-	TRBJ2-7
TGTGCCAGCAGCTTAGTAGGTGTGGCCAAAAACATTCAGTACTTC	CASSLVGVAKNIQYF	TRBV7-9	few	-	TRBJ2-4
TGTGCCAGCAGCCTGAGGGGTGTGGATACGCAGTATTTT	CASSLRGVDTQYF	TRBV5-6	few	-	TRBJ2-3
TGTGCCAGCAGTTTAGGGGCGGGGGCGGAAAACGAGCAGTACTTC	CASSLGAGAENEQYF	TRBV12-3/TRBV12-4	few	-	TRBJ2-7
TGTGCCAGCAGCCCAAATCCCAAGACTAGCGGGAGGTTATCAGATACGCAGTATTTT	CASSPNPKTSGRLSDTQYF	TRBV7-2	-	TRBD2	TRBJ2-3
TGTGCCAGCGCGTTAGCGGGAGAAGATACGCAGTATTTT	CASALAGEDTQYF	TRBV11-2	-	TRBD2	TRBJ2-3
TGTGCCAGCAGTTACTCATTGGGGGGTGAGGGCGAAAAACTGTTTTTT	CASSYSLGGEGEKLFF	TRBV6-5	-	-	TRBJ1-4
TGCGCCAGCAGCCAAGTGTCTAGCGGGAGATACAATGAGCAGTACTTC	CASSQVSSGRYNEQYF	TRBV4-1	-	TRBD2	TRBJ2-7
TGCAGTGCGGCAGGATCGAGCTCCTACGAGCAGTACTTC	CSAAGSSSYEQYF	TRBV20-1	few	-	TRBJ2-7
TGCAGCGTCGACCAGACCTACAATGAGCAGTTCTTC	CSVDQTYNEQFF	TRBV29-1	-	-	TRBJ2-1
TGTGCCAGCAGCTTTCGGGTGGGAGGAGGAAATGAGCAGTTCTTC	CASSFRVGGGNEQFF	TRBV7-2	-	-	TRBJ2-1
TGCAGCGTTGATAGGCGGAACCAAGAGACCCAGTACTTC	CSVDRRNQETQYF	TRBV29-1	few	-	TRBJ2-5
TGTGCCAGCGCCGAGGGAATACAAGAGACCCAGTACTTC	CASAEGIQETQYF	TRBV28	-	-	TRBJ2-5
TGCAGTGCTAGAGCCCCTAGGGGGACCGAGACCCAGTACTTC	CSARAPRGTETQYF	TRBV20-1	-	-	TRBJ2-5
TGTGCCAGCAGCGGACTCGCCTTCGGAGAGACCCAGTACTTC	CASSGLAFGETQYF	TRBV9	-	-	TRBJ2-5
TGTGCCTGGAGTCAGGGCCCAGATACGCAGTATTTT	CAWSQGPDTQYF	TRBV30	few	-	TRBJ2-3
TGCAGTGCCAGGACTTACCTTTACCAAGAGACCCAGTACTTC	CSARTYLYQETQYF	TRBV20-1	few	-	TRBJ2-5
TGCAGCGTTGAGAGAGGGACAGGAGCTGGGGCCAACGTCCCGACTTTC	CSVERGTGAGANVPTF	TRBV29-1	-	TRBD1	TRBJ2-6
TGCGCCAGCAGCTTGGTAGCGGGAGGGCCGGTCGATGAGCAGTTCTTC	CASSLVAGGPVDEQFF	TRBV5-1	many	TRBD2	TRBJ2-1
TGTGCCAGCTCACCAGCCGTTGTAGAGGAGGAAAAACTGTTTTTT	CASSPAVVEEEKLFF	TRBV18	-	-	TRBJ1-4
TGTGCCAGCAGCCAACGGGACAGGGGGCGTATCGGCTACACCTTC	CASSQRDRGRIGYTF	TRBV4-2	-	TRBD1	TRBJ1-2
TGCGCCAGCAGCCAGGACAGCGGGGGGGATAATCAGCCCCAGCATTTT	CASSQDSGGDNQPQHF	TRBV4-1	-	-	TRBJ1-5
TGCGCCAGCAGCTTCCGACAGGGGGCCTCCTACGAGCAGTACTTC	CASSFRQGASYEQYF	TRBV4-1	few	TRBD1	TRBJ2-7
TGTGCCAGCAATCGTGGGGGTTTTATCTACGAGCAGTACTTC	CASNRGGFIYEQYF	TRBV6-1	few	-	TRBJ2-7
TGTGCCACCAGCAGAGGAGGTGGCTCAAACGTTCAGTACTTC	CATSRGGGSNVQYF	TRBV15	-	-	TRBJ2-4
TGTGCCAGCAGTGCTACTAGCGGGAGGGGGAATGAGCAGTTCTTC	CASSATSGRGNEQFF	TRBV9	-	TRBD2	TRBJ2-1
TGCGCCAGCAGCCAAGAGCCTAGCGGCCCTGGTACGCAGTATTTT	CASSQEPSGPGTQYF	TRBV4-3	few	TRBD2	TRBJ2-3
TGTGCCAGCAGTTACTCGATGGGGCGGAGCTCCTACAATGAGCAGTTCTTC	CASSYSMGRSSYNEQFF	TRBV6-2/TRBV6-3	once	-	TRBJ2-1
TGCAGTGCTAGAGATTTTCGCCGCCTAGCGGGAGAGGAACATGAGCAGTTCTTC	CSARDFRRLAGEEHEQFF	TRBV20-1	-	TRBD2	TRBJ2-1
TGTGCCAGCAGCACCTCACAGGGATCCTACAATGAGCAGTTCTTC	CASSTSQGSYNEQFF	TRBV7-9	-	-	TRBJ2-1
TGCGCCAGCAGCTTGGCTAGGGCCCTGGACCAAGAGACCCAGTACTTC	CASSLARALDQETQYF	TRBV5-1	-	-	TRBJ2-5
TGTGCCAGCTCCGCAGGCCACGCAGATACGCAGTATTTT	CASSAGHADTQYF	TRBV25-1	once	-	TRBJ2-3
TGTGCCAGCAGTTCCTCACCGGGACAATCGGGAGAGCAGTACTTC	CASSSSPGQSGEQYF	TRBV6-5	once	-	TRBJ2-7
TGTGCCACCAGTTACTGGGACAATGAGCAGTTCTTC	CATSYWDNEQFF	TRBV15	-	-	TRBJ2-1
TGTGCCAGCAGTATAGAAGTGCCTGGGGGGCAGTATTTT	CASSIEVPGGQYF	TRBV28	-	-	TRBJ2-3
TGTGCCAGCAGCGTAGCCGACCATTACAATGAGCAGTTCTTC	CASSVADHYNEQFF	TRBV9	-	-	TRBJ2-1